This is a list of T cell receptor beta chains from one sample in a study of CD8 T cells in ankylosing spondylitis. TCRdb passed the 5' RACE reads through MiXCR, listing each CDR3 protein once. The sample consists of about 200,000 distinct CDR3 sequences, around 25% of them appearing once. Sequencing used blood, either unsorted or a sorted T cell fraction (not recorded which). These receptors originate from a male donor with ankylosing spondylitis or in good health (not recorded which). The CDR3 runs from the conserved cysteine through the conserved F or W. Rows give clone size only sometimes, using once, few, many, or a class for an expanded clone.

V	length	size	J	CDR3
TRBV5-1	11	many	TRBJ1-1	CASRSETEAFF
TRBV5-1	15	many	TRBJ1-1	CASTIRGGMNTEAFF
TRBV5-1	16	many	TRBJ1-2	CASSSRTGGVDYGYTF
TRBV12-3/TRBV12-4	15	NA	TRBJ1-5	CASTRTGGTGQPQHF
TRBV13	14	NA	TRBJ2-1	CASSLGTRLQEQFF
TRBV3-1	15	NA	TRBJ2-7	CACSQMYSGSHEQYF
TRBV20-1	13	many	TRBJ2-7	CSARAGALYEQYF
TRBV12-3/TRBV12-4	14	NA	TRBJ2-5	CASSSGGKQETQYF
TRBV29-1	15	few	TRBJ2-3	CSVRLGSHSTDTQYF
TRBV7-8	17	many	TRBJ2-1	CASSKRLAGEDYNEQFF
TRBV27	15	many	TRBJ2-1	CASSYQGASYNEQFF
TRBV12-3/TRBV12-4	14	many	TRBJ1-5	CASSLALRTQPQHF
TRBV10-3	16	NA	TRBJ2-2	CAISELPSGTSGELFF
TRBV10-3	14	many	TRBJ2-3	CAISADRGTDTQYF
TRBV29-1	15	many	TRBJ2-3	CSVGLDRGTTDTQYF
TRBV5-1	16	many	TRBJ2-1	CASSLGPGWFYNEQFF
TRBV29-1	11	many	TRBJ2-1	CSVEGGNEQFF
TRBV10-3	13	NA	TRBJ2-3	CATDGGIGDTQYF
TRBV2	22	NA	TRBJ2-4	CASSVESTQRTTLVLAKNIQYF
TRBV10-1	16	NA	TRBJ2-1	CASSPGLADTNNEQFF
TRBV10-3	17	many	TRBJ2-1	CAIVGLAGSSSYNEQFF
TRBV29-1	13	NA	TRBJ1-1	CSVERGRNTEAFF
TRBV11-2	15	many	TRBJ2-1	CASSSMPGSYNEQFF
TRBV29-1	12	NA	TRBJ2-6	CSVSSGANVLTF
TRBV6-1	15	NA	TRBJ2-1	CASSPNVRNYNEQFF
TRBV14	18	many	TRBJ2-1	CASSQGLTSGTPYNEQFF
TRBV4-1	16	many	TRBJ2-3	CASSQDPGVPTDTQYF
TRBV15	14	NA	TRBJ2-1	CATNRDTGYNEQFF
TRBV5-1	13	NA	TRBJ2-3	CASSLEVRDTQYF
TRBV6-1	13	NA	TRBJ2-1	CASQGGVYNEQFF
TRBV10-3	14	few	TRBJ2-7	CAISPPSLPYEQYF
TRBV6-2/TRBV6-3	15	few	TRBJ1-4	CASSQIGQGGEKLFF
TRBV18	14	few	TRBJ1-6	CASSPAGRQAPLHF
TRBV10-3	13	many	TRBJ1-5	CAISTGMAQPQHF
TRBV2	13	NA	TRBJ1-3	CASSVGTGNTIYF
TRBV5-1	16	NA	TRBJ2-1	CASSPPAGGIYNEQFF
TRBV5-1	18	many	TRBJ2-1	CASSLLTSGRIGINEQFF
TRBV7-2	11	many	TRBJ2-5	CASSQGPAQYF
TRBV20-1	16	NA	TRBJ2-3	CSARSFSGLLGGTQYF
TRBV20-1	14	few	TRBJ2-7	CSARSLAGELREYF
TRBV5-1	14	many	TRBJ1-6	CASSWGDRRSPLHF
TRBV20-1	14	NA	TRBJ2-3	CSASGGPGTDTQYF
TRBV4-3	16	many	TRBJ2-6	CASSQGGVAGANVLTF
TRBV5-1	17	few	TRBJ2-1	CASSLAGVGRDYNEQFF
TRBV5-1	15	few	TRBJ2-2	CASSWAGHHTGELFF
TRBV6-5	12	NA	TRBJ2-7	CASSTGPYEQYF
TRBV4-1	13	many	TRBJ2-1	CASSASGDNEQFF
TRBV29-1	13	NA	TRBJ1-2	CSVGGGSGYGYTF
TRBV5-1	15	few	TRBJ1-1	CASSKRTGEATEAFF
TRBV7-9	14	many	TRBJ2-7	CASSFSRGAYEQYF
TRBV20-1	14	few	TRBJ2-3	CSGKRGAVTDTQYF